Sequencing of this TCR beta chain was carried out in a study of blood T cell repertoires in COVID-19. For the study at large: From the United States, Italy and Spain came samples of acute and convalescent COVID-19. T cells, B-cell-depleted T cells, or PBMCs provided the cDNA or gDNA that served as material.

V trimming: 2 bases; J trimming: 7 bases; junction bases outside the gene matches: 4. The CDR3 totals 14 residues. Germline values: CDR1 SGHTA, CDR2 FQGTGA. The sample holds one count of this clone. Source study methods: Reference gene primer amplification gave nucleated cell count estimates. Data came from immunoSEQ multiplex PCR; TCRdb stores just in-frame clones and leaves some out. The V and J calls and the clone size are those of that table, but D and trimming were determined from the DNA. In the table there are 110,000 or so clones, 81% of which are singletons. This receptor was identified in a man in his forties or fifties with acute or convalescent COVID-19. The rearrangement joins TRBV7-3 to TRBJ1-2; 10 nucleotides agree with TRBD1. Sequenced: peripheral blood. CDR3: CASSLGQGEAGYTF. DNA of the CDR3: TGTGCCAGCAGCTTAGGACAGGGGGAGGCTGGCTACACCTTC. Complete variable domain (other parts from reference TRBV7-3 and TRBJ1-2): GAGVSQTPSNKVTEKGKYVELRCDPISGHTALYWYRQSLGQGPEFLIYFQGTGAADDSGLPNDRFFAVRPEGSVSTLKIQRTERGDSAVYLCASSLGQGEAGYTFGSGTRLTVV.